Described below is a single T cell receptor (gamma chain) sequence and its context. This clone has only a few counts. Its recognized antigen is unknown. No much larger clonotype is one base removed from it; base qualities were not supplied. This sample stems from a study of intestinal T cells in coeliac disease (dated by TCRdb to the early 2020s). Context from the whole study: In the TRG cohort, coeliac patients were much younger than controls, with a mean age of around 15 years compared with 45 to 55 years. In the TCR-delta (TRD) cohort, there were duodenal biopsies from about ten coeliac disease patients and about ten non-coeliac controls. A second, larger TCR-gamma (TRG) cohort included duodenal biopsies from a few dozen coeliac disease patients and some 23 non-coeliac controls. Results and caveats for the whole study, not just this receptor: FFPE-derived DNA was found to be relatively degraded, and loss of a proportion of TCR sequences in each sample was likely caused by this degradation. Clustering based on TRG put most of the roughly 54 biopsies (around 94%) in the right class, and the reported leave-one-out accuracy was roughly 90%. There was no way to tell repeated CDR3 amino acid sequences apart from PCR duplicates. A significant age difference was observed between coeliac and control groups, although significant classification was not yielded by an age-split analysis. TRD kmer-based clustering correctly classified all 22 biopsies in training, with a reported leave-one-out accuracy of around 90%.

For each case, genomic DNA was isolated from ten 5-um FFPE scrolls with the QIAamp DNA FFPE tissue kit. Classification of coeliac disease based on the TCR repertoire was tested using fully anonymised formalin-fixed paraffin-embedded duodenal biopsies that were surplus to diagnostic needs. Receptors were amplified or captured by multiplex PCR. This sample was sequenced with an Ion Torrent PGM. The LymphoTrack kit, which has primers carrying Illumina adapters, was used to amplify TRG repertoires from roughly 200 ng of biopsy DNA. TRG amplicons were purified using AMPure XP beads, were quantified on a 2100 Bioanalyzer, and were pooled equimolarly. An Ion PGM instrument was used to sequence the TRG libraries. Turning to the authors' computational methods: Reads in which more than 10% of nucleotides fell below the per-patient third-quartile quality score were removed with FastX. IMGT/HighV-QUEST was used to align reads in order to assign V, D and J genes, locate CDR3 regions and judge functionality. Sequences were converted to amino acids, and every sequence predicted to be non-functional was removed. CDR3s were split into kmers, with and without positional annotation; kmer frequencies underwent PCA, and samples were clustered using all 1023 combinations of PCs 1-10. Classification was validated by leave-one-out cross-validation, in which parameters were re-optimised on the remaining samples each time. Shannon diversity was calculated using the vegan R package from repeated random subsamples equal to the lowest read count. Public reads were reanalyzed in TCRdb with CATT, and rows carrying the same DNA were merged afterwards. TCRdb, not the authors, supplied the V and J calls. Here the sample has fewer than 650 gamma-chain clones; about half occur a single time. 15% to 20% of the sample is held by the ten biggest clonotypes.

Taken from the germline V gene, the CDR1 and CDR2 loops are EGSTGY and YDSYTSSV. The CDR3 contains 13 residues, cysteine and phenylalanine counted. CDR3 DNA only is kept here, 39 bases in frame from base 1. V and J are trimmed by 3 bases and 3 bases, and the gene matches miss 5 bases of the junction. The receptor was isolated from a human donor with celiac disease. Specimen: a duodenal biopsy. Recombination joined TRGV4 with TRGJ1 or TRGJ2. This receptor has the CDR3 CATWDSFYYKKLF. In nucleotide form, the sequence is TGTGCCACCTGGGATAGCTTTTATTATAAGAAACTCTTT.